Shown below are 8 T cell receptor beta chains from a single sample sequenced in a study of human T cells and chemical hapten exposure. TCRdb passed the RACE reads through MiXCR, listing each CDR3 protein once. The profile covers about 39,000 distinct CDR3 sequences, with roughly 13% appearing a single time and 2.3% taken by the ten largest. Time point here: patch test 3, about 24 weeks after DPC sensitization. Noted treatment: therapeutic diphenylcyclopropenone sensitization with weekly scalp DPC. The authors' total RNA extraction used unfractionated whole blood. The sample consisted of whole blood, taken in connection with sensitization to the hapten diphenylcyclopropenone (DPC). The receptors originated from a woman in her forties with alopecia areata. Some clones in this sample may be carry-over from other donors' samples.

This clonotype was counted many times. The rearrangement uses TRBV6-6 and TRBJ1-1; D gene uncertain. Germline CDR1 is MNHNY and CDR2 is SVGAGI (reference sequence). This CDR3 contains 11 residues. The V and J ends lost 7 bases and 4 bases respectively, with 7 bases between them. CDR3 sequence reads: CASTPITEAFF. The DNA for the CDR3 is TGTGCCAGCACCCCGATCACTGAAGCTTTCTTT.

This clonotype showed up many times. The chain carries TRBV10-3 and TRBJ1-6; D is uncertain. CDR1 ENHRY and CDR2 SYGVKD come from the germline V gene. Trimming took off 6 bases at V and 7 bases at J, with 13 bases between the two ends. This CDR3 has 14 amino acids. CDR3 residues: CAIRARGVNSPLHF. In nucleotides, the CDR3 is TGTGCCATCAGGGCGCGTGGCGTAAATTCACCCCTCCACTTT.

This clonotype was recorded a few times. This chain joins TRBV29-1 and TRBJ1-1, with TRBD1 as a possible D gene (6 bases). CDR3 size: 13 residues. CDR1 SQVTM and CDR2 ANQGSEA come from the germline V gene. V gave up 5 bases and J gave up 0 bases, with 10 bases separating them. CDR3 region: CSVSRDMNTEAFF. The DNA of the CDR3 is TGCAGCGTTAGCCGGGACATGAACACTGAAGCTTTCTTT.

This clonotype was observed a few times. The rearrangement uses TRBV10-1 and TRBJ2-1; TRBD2 might be the D (5 bases). The germline V and J ends were trimmed by 6 bases and 4 bases, with 16 bases remaining between them. CDR3 length equals 15 residues. Germline V gene data show CDR1 as WNHNN and CDR2 as SYGVQD (reference sequence). CDR3 in amino acids: CASSMNNGVYNEQFF. CDR3 nucleotide sequence: TGCGCCAGCAGCATGAATAACGGGGTTTACAATGAGCAGTTCTTC.

There are many counts of this clonotype. The V call is TRBV29-1, the J call TRBJ2-1; tentative D call: TRBD1 (6 bases). Germline CDR1 and CDR2: SQVTM and ANQGSEA. This CDR3 is 14 amino acids long. The germline V and J ends were trimmed by 7 bases and 3 bases, with 16 bases remaining between them. CDR3 DNA sequence: TGCAGCGCAACGACAGACAGGAGCTACAATGAGCAGTTCTTC. Residues: CSATTDRSYNEQFF.

The chain's CDR3 is CASSLGGYSNQPQHF. DNA of the CDR3: TGTGCCAGCAGCTTAGGGGGATATAGCAATCAGCCCCAGCATTTT. The chain has TRBV11-2 and TRBJ1-5; D is uncertain. Trimming removed 1 base from V and 0 bases from J, with 7 bases in between. Per germline, CDR1 SGHAT and CDR2 FQNNGV. The CDR3 consists of 15 residues.

The J gene is TRBJ2-5, the V gene TRBV20-1; D is possibly TRBD2 (6 bases). V was pared by 8 bases and J by 4 bases, with 26 bases between. CDR1 and CDR2 (germline): DFQATT, SNEGSKA (reference sequence). CDR3 length: 16 amino acids. The CDR3 DNA is TGCAGTCCCCGACTAACGGGAGCTTTGTCATCAGAGACCCAGTACTTC. Translating gives CSPRLTGALSSETQYF.

This clonotype was seen at least ten times. The J gene is TRBJ1-2, the V gene TRBV28; 7 bases match TRBD1. In germline, CDR1 is MDHEN, CDR2 SYDVKM. V shed 6 bases and J 2 bases; nucleotides not matched to a gene: 6. This CDR3 has 14 residues. Here the CDR3 DNA reads TGTGCCAGCAGCCCGGGACAGTGGAACTATGGCTACACCTTC. It is translated as CASSPGQWNYGYTF.